These 10 T cell receptor beta chains came from one sample sequenced in a study of immune cell composition in non-small cell lung cancer. Sequenced by immunoSEQ multiplex PCR; TCRdb stores in-frame clones only, minus some. The sample has 6,600 or so clones; about four fifths are singletons. Sequenced material: lung tumor tissue. Receptor source: a human donor with non-small cell lung cancer.

The chain is built from TRBV5-4 and TRBJ2-5, with TRBD2 matching 14 bases. V lost 5 bases, J lost 3 bases, and 9 bases stayed unmatched. CDR3 length: 17 residues. Germline CDR1 and CDR2: SGHNT and YYREEE (reference sequence). The CDR3 DNA sequence: TGTGCCAGCAGTTCCGGGACTAGCGGGGGCCGAGAAGAGACCCAGTACTTC. Protein sequence: CASSSGTSGGREETQYF.

The chain employs TRBV18 and TRBJ2-5; 9 positions agree with TRBD2. Unmatched junction bases numbered 10, after V lost 3 bases and J lost 5 bases. The CDR3 loop spans 16 amino acids. Per germline, CDR1 KGHSH and CDR2 LQKENI. CDR3 sequence: CASSPRNSGSPETQYF. The CDR3 DNA follows: TGTGCCAGCTCACCGCGGAATAGCGGGAGTCCCGAGACCCAGTACTTC.

This chain connects TRBV15 to TRBJ2-7; D not resolved. Deletions cut 0 bases from V and 0 bases from J, with 6 bases between. Per germline, CDR1 LNHNV and CDR2 YYDKDF (reference sequence). The CDR3 length is 14 residues. The CDR3 here is CATSRDYRSYEQYF. The CDR3, as DNA: TGTGCCACCAGCAGAGACTACCGCTCCTACGAGCAGTACTTC.

The chain links TRBV15 to TRBJ1-1, with 10 bases aligning to TRBD1. Germline V gives CDR1 LNHNV, CDR2 YYDKDF (reference sequence). This CDR3 region has 14 residues. V trimming: 4 bases; J trimming: 3 bases; junction bases outside the gene matches: 2. CDR3 nucleotide sequence: TGTGCCACCAGCATAGGACAGGGGGACACTGAAGCTTTCTTT. Translating gives CATSIGQGDTEAFF. The whole variable domain, filled in from reference TRBV15 and TRBJ1-1, reads DAMVIQNPRYQVTQFGKPVTLSCSQTLNHNVMYWYQQKSSQAPKLLFHYYDKDFNNEADTPDNFQSRRPNTSFCFLDIRSPGLGDTAMYLCATSIGQGDTEAFFGQGTRLTVV.

This rearrangement joins TRBV2 to TRBJ1-2; maybe TRBD1 (5 bases). The CDR3 extends over 12 amino acids. Germline V gene lookup returns CDR1 SNHLY and CDR2 FYNNEI. The V end lost 6 bases, the J end lost 4 bases, and 9 bases lay between the germline ends. CDR3 sequence (DNA): TGTGCCAGCAGCGTAACAGGCTATGGCTACACCTTC. Its translation: CASSVTGYGYTF.

This chain connects TRBV7-8 to TRBJ2-5; TRBD2 aligns across 12 bases. The CDR3 has 19 residues. Germline CDR1 is SGHVS and CDR2 is FQNEAQ. Trimming at V came to 0 bases and at J to 5 bases, leaving 13 bases not matched to a gene. CDR3 in DNA: TGTGCCAGCAGCTTAGCATTTCTAGCGGGAGGGCTCATATTTGAGACCCAGTACTTC. Residues: CASSLAFLAGGLIFETQYF.

The V call is TRBV5-1, the J call TRBJ2-2, with 11 bases that match TRBD1. V lost 3 bases to trimming and J lost 7 bases; unmatched junction nucleotides: 5. CDR3 length: 15 residues. The V gene's germline CDR1 is SGHRS and CDR2 YFSETQ. This CDR3 reads CASSSGQGVVGELFF. The CDR3 DNA reads TGCGCCAGCAGCTCGGGACAGGGGGTAGTCGGGGAGCTGTTTTTT.

The chain carries TRBV4-2 and TRBJ2-5; 9 bases match TRBD1. Losses at the gene ends were 5 bases for V and 5 bases for J; bases not matched to a gene: 6. The CDR3 extends over 14 amino acids. Germline V gene sequence: CDR1 LGHNA, CDR2 YNFKEQ. The CDR3 protein is CASSLQGAGETQYF. In DNA form, the CDR3 reads TGTGCCAGCAGCTTACAGGGGGCAGGGGAGACCCAGTACTTC.

The gene calls are TRBV5-5 and TRBJ1-4; 7 nucleotides match TRBD1. CDR1 and CDR2 from the germline V gene are SGHKS and YYEKEE (reference sequence). The CDR3 is 16 amino acids. J lost 3 bases, V lost 1 base, and 6 bases had no gene match. CDR3 DNA: TGTGCCAGCAGCTTGTCTTGGGACAGATCTAATGAAAAACTGTTTTTT. It specifies CASSLSWDRSNEKLFF.

The J gene is TRBJ2-1, the V gene TRBV6-5; TRBD2 aligns across 8 bases. The CDR3 consists of 14 residues. CDR1 and CDR2 from the germline V gene are MNHEY and SVGAGI. The V and J ends lost 6 bases and 4 bases, in that order; junction bases with no gene match: 5. CDR3 sequence: CASRFRGGYNEQFF. Here the CDR3 DNA reads TGTGCCAGCAGGTTCCGGGGGGGATACAATGAGCAGTTCTTC.